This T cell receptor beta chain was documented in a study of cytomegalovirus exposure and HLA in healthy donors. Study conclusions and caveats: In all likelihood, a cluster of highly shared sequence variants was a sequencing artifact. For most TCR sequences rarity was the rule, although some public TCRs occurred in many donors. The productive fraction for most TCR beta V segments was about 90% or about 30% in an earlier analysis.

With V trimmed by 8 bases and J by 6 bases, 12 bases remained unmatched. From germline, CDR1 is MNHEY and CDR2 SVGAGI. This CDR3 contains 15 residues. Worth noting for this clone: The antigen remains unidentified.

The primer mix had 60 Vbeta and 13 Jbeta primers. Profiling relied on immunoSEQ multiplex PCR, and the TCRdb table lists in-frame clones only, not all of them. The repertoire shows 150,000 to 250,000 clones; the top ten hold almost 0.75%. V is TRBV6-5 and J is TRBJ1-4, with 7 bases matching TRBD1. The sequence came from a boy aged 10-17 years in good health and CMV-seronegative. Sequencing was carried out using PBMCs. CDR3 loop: CASGTDRNIYEKLFF. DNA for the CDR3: TGTGCCAGCGGAACGGACAGGAACATCTATGAAAAACTGTTTTTT.